This T cell receptor beta chain was identified in a study of blood T cell repertoires in COVID-19. Produced via immunoSEQ multiplex PCR; TCRdb's table is partial and in-frame only. The repertoire has some 210,000 clones, about 88% of them found once; the top ten carry roughly 6.2%. Sequenced material: peripheral blood. The TCR comes from a woman aged 40 to 50 who had recovered from COVID-19.

The CDR3 protein is CASSFRGDEPNQPQHF. In DNA, the CDR3 is TGTGCCAGCAGCTTCAGGGGGGATGAACCCAATCAGCCCCAGCATTTT. The chain has TRBV7-9 and TRBJ1-5; 7 bases line up with TRBD1. Trimming removed 3 bases from V and 3 bases from J; junction bases left unmatched: 8. Germline V gene lookup returns CDR1 SEHNR and CDR2 FQNEAQ (reference sequence). This CDR3 comprises 16 residues.